The rows below give T cell receptor beta chains drawn from one sample of a study of cytomegalovirus exposure and HLA in healthy donors. Assay used: immunoSEQ multiplex PCR; TCRdb lists only in-frame clones, some missing. Here the sample spans 150,000 to 200,000 clones, about 85% being singletons. The sample taken for sequencing was PBMCs. The receptor set was obtained from a man in his late teens or twenties in good health and CMV-seropositive. The CDR3 runs from the conserved cysteine through the conserved F or W.

V gene: TRBV6-1
J gene: TRBJ1-5
CDR3 protein: CASSEVRRTGHSNQPQHF

V gene: TRBV6-4
J gene: TRBJ2-2
CDR3 protein: CASREHLTSGRISGELFF

V gene: TRBV21-1
J gene: TRBJ1-4
CDR3 protein: CASVGQGTATNEKLFF

V gene: TRBV6-1
J gene: TRBJ2-5
CDR3 protein: CASRGQQETQYF

V gene: TRBV11-3
J gene: TRBJ2-1
CDR3 protein: CASSGSWEANSYNEQFF

V gene: TRBV5-1
J gene: TRBJ2-7
CDR3 protein: CASQSGGGYEQYF

V gene: TRBV2
J gene: TRBJ2-5
CDR3 protein: CASSQGTGGPEETQYF

V gene: TRBV11-3
J gene: TRBJ1-6
CDR3 protein: CASSAGGWSSYNSPLHF

V gene: TRBV9
J gene: TRBJ2-3
CDR3 protein: CASSATSTDTQYF

V gene: TRBV5-4
J gene: TRBJ1-1
CDR3 protein: CASSFTGSTEAFF

V gene: TRBV27
J gene: TRBJ2-2
CDR3 protein: CASKTSGGADTGELFF

V gene: TRBV5-4
J gene: TRBJ2-7
CDR3 protein: CASSLEHEQYF

V gene: TRBV5-1
J gene: TRBJ1-4
CDR3 protein: CASSFTGGDEKLFF

V gene: TRBV7-3
J gene: TRBJ2-1
CDR3 protein: CASSDPSGGASDEQFF

V gene: TRBV5-4
J gene: TRBJ2-7
CDR3 protein: CASSYLAGEQYF

V gene: TRBV2
J gene: TRBJ2-7
CDR3 protein: CASSKRGQLDEQYF

V gene: TRBV4-1
J gene: TRBJ1-1
CDR3 protein: CASSHPGTENTEAFF

V gene: TRBV10-3
J gene: TRBJ1-3
CDR3 protein: CAISESGTGRNTIYF

V gene: TRBV5-1
J gene: TRBJ2-5
CDR3 protein: CASSPGTPQETQYF

V gene: TRBV6-8
J gene: TRBJ2-3
CDR3 protein: CASSYGERETSTDTQYF

V gene: TRBV6-6
J gene: TRBJ1-3
CDR3 protein: CASSTGHYSGNTIYF

V gene: TRBV21-1
J gene: TRBJ1-2
CDR3 protein: CASSKAGACNYGYTF

V gene: TRBV28
J gene: TRBJ2-1
CDR3 protein: CASSGTGNEQFF

V gene: TRBV6-1
J gene: TRBJ2-5
CDR3 protein: CASRDYQGRETQYF

V gene: TRBV5-1
J gene: TRBJ1-1
CDR3 protein: CASSPGQGETEAFF

V gene: TRBV6-5
J gene: TRBJ2-7
CDR3 protein: CASPPSGKDYEQYF

V gene: TRBV19
J gene: TRBJ2-3
CDR3 protein: CASSIEGLGATDTQYF

V gene: TRBV5-7
J gene: TRBJ2-7
CDR3 protein: CASSFYRGYEQYF

V gene: TRBV9
J gene: TRBJ1-1
CDR3 protein: CASSVASGTGVTEAFF

V gene: TRBV5-1
J gene: TRBJ1-2
CDR3 protein: CASSFPGSNYGYTF

V gene: TRBV6-5
J gene: TRBJ1-5
CDR3 protein: CASSPTDSNQPQHF

V gene: TRBV6-5
J gene: TRBJ1-4
CDR3 protein: CASRSTGVEKLFF

V gene: TRBV5-4
J gene: TRBJ1-1
CDR3 protein: CASSPNSGTEAFF

V gene: TRBV29-1
J gene: TRBJ2-3
CDR3 protein: CSVEAGSTDTQYF

V gene: TRBV7-9
J gene: TRBJ2-1
CDR3 protein: CASSLTSGRHNEQFF

V gene: TRBV28
J gene: TRBJ1-1
CDR3 protein: CASSFRQGSYAFF

V gene: TRBV2
J gene: TRBJ1-5
CDR3 protein: CASRGTGFQPQHF

V gene: TRBV19
J gene: TRBJ2-2
CDR3 protein: CASSNERQGGTGELFF

V gene: TRBV27
J gene: TRBJ1-1
CDR3 protein: CASSLTGGSTEAFF

V gene: TRBV29-1
J gene: TRBJ2-1
CDR3 protein: CSVPSGLAFYNEQFF

V gene: TRBV5-4
J gene: TRBJ2-3
CDR3 protein: CASTRGGPSTDTQYF

V gene: TRBV6-1
J gene: TRBJ2-2
CDR3 protein: CASRRDRATGELFF

V gene: TRBV9
J gene: TRBJ2-3
CDR3 protein: CASKLEASGGDTQYF

V gene: TRBV7-9
J gene: TRBJ2-7
CDR3 protein: CASSADDRGTGEQYF

V gene: TRBV23-1
J gene: TRBJ2-2
CDR3 protein: CASSQSGRQSSGELFF

V gene: TRBV5-1
J gene: TRBJ2-5
CDR3 protein: CASSQSTGKGETQYF

V gene: TRBV15
J gene: TRBJ2-3
CDR3 protein: CATSRTSGVLTDTQYF

V gene: TRBV7-7
J gene: TRBJ2-5
CDR3 protein: CASSLSDRVQTQYF